This passage covers 10 T cell receptor beta chains from one sample sequenced in a study of Graves' ophthalmopathy and Graves' hyperthyroidism (dated by TCRdb to 2016 to 2019). TCRdb records Illumina HiSeq 2000 as the sequencer. For repertoire sequencing, the TCR beta CDR3 regions were amplified from RNA transcripts. The first round was an RT-PCR using HTBI primers with the Qiagen OneStep RT-PCR kit, and this first round was followed by a second-round multiplex PCR, then size selection and purification. TCRdb trimmed public reads at Q25 via fastp, called clones via MiXCR and kept in-frame beta chains. Records with the same CDR3 protein are collapsed into one entry carrying the most frequent genes and DNA. Across this sample there are around 590,000 distinct CDR3 sequences, with approximately 37% seen only once. About 4.2% of the sample is taken by the ten largest. Source material: peripheral blood or thyroid tissue (not recorded which). Receptor source: an adult man with Graves' hyperthyroidism.

This clonotype was seen repeatedly, ten times or more. V and J are TRBV29-1 and TRBJ2-7; 7 bases line up with TRBD1. The CDR3 extends over 12 amino acids. Germline trimming cut 6 bases from V and 5 bases from J; bases unmatched to any gene: 7. Germline V gene data show CDR1 as SQVTM and CDR2 as ANQGSEA. The CDR3 sequence: CSVVQGVDEQYF. The DNA of the CDR3 is TGCAGCGTCGTCCAGGGGGTAGACGAGCAGTACTTC.

This clonotype appeared many times. The chain carries TRBV13 and TRBJ1-1; unclear D gene. Trimming cost V 5 bases and J 8 bases, with 9 bases left between them. Germline CDR1 is PRHDT and CDR2 is FYEKMQ (reference sequence). The CDR3 has 11 amino acids. The CDR3, as DNA: TGTGCCAGCAGCCTCACCCAAGAAGCTTTCTTT. Its protein product is CASSLTQEAFF. The whole variable domain, remainder taken from reference TRBV13 and TRBJ1-1, is AAGVIQSPRHLIKEKRETATLKCYPIPRHDTVYWYQQGPGQDPQFLISFYEKMQSDKGSIPDRFSAQQFSDYHSELNMSSLELGDSALYFCASSLTQEAFFGQGTRLTVV.

This clonotype was observed at least ten times. The CDR3 DNA follows: TGTGCCAGCAGTGAAGGATACGGGACAGGAAACTATGGCTACACCTTC. This gives the protein CASSEGYGTGNYGYTF. The chain combines TRBV6-1 with TRBJ1-2, with 8 bases matching TRBD1. CDR3 size: 16 residues. The J segment lost 2 bases and the V segment lost 1 base, leaving 6 bases of the junction unmatched. Germline values: CDR1 MNHNS, CDR2 SASEGT.

In its sample, this clonotype was seen many times. The chain couples TRBV12-3 or TRBV12-4 to TRBJ2-5; tentatively, D is TRBD1 (5 bases). V lost 8 bases to trimming and J lost 4 bases, with 17 bases between them. This CDR3 contains 14 residues. The CDR3 bases are TGTGCCAGCTCACCGCGGCAGGGCGGAGAGACCCAGTACTTC. It codes for CASSPRQGGETQYF.

This clonotype has just a few counts. One base away lies a much larger clone, so this may be a sequencing read error. The chain joins TRBV7-8 to TRBJ2-7; unclear D gene. This CDR3 comprises 14 residues. Germline V gene sequence: CDR1 SGHVS, CDR2 FQNEAQ. V lost 5 bases and J 0 bases, leaving 11 bases between the germline ends. The CDR3 bases are TGTGCCAGCAGCCCCAACTCGAGCTCCTACGAGCAGTACTTC. It specifies CASSPNSSSYEQYF.

In DNA form, the CDR3 reads TGTGCCAGCAACGCCGCTCATGGGGCTACTCAGCCCCAGCATTTT. Amino acids: CASNAAHGATQPQHF. The rearrangement uses TRBV5-5 and TRBJ1-5, with a weak D call TRBD1 (5 bases). This CDR3 has 15 residues. V lost 6 bases to trimming and J lost 6 bases, with 19 bases between them. Germline assignment: CDR1 SGHKS and CDR2 YYEKEE (reference sequence).

This clonotype was observed at least ten times. The chain is built from TRBV12-3 or TRBV12-4 and TRBJ2-7; TRBD2 is a possible D gene (5 bases). The germline V and J ends were trimmed by 6 bases and 3 bases, with 12 bases remaining between them. The CDR3 runs to 13 residues. CDR3 amino acids: CASSLREYYEQYF. As DNA, the CDR3 is TGTGCCAGCAGCCTCCGGGAATACTACGAGCAGTACTTC.

In this sample, this clonotype turned up once. A much larger clone differs by one base, so this may be a read error. J is TRBJ1-2 and V is TRBV7-9, with unresolved D. Germline V lookup: CDR1 SEHNR, CDR2 FQNEAQ (reference sequence). The CDR3 length is 13 residues. CDR3 DNA: TGCGCCAGCAGCCAAGTCGGCACGCCGAGCTACACCTTC. It encodes CASSQVGTPSYTF.

This clonotype was detected ten times or more. This chain links TRBV4-1 with TRBJ1-6; D might be TRBD1 (5 bases). V was cut by 1 base and J by 7 bases, with 11 bases left in between. The V gene's germline CDR1 is MGHRA and CDR2 YSYEKL. This CDR3 contains 15 residues. CDR3 DNA sequence: TGCGCCAGCAGCCAAGGCAGGGCGGCAAATTCACCCCTCCACTTT. It is translated as CASSQGRAANSPLHF.

The genes are TRBV29-1 and TRBJ1-2, with D unresolved. The germline V and J ends were trimmed by 7 bases and 12 bases, with 18 bases remaining between them. The CDR3 consists of 11 residues. Germline V gives CDR1 SQVTM, CDR2 ANQGSEA. The CDR3 DNA sequence: TGCAGCGGTGGACCAAGCTCTGGAAACACCTTC. As protein: CSGGPSSGNTF.